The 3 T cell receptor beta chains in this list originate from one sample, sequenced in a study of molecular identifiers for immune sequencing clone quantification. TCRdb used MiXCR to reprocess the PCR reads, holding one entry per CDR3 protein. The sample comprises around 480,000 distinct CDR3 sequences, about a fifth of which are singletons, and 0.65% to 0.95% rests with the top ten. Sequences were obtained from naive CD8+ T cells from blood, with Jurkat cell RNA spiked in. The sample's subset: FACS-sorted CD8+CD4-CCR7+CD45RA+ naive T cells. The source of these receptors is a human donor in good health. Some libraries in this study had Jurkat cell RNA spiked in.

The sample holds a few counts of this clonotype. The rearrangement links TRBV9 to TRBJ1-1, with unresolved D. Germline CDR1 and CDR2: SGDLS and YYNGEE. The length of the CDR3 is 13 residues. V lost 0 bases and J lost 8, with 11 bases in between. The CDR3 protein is CASSVVSQPEAFF. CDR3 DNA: TGTGCCAGCAGCGTAGTATCACAGCCCGAAGCTTTCTTT.

CDR3 region: CASIPVAGAFNEQFF. The CDR3 DNA sequence: TGTGCCAGCATCCCTGTCGCGGGGGCCTTCAATGAGCAGTTCTTC. The chain joins TRBV7-7 to TRBJ2-1; possibly TRBD2 for D (7 bases). Trimming removed 7 bases from V and 6 bases from J, with 19 bases in between. The CDR3 spans 15 residues. Per the germline V gene, CDR1 is SSHAT and CDR2 is FNYEAQ (reference sequence).

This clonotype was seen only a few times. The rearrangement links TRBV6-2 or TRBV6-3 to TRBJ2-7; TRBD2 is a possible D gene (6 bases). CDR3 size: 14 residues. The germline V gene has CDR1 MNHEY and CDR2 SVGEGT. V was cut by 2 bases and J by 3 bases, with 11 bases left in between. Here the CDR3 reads CASSYPGTHYEQYF. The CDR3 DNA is TGTGCCAGCAGTTACCCAGGGACTCACTACGAGCAGTACTTC.